This T cell receptor (beta chain) was recorded in a study of cytomegalovirus exposure and HLA in healthy donors. CDR1 is SNHLY and CDR2 is FYNNEI in the germline V gene. The length of the CDR3 is 10 residues. Trimming cost V 8 bases and J 8 bases; bases outside gene matches: 1. Vbeta (60) and Jbeta (13) primers were used in the PCR. Clones were read by immunoSEQ multiplex PCR, and TCRdb kept only the in-frame ones, dropping some. Among more than 150,000 clones listed, 76% were seen once. Sequenced sample: PBMCs. This rearrangement joins TRBV2 to TRBJ1-2; 8 positions match TRBD1. This receptor was taken from a man younger than 35 in good health and CMV-seronegative. DNA of the CDR3: TGTGCCAGCGGACAGGGAGGCTACACCTTC. Amino acid sequence: CASGQGGYTF.